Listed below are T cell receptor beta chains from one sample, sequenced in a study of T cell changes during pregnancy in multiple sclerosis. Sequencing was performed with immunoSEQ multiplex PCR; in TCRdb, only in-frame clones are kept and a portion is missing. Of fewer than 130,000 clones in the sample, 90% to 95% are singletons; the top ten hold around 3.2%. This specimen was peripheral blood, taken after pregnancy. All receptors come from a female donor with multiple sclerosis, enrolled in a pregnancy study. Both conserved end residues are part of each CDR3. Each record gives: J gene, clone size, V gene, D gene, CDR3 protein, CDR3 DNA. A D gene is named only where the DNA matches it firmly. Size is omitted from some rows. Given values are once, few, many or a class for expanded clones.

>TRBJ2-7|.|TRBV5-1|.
CASSISSYEQYF
TGCGCCAGCAGTATTTCCTCCTACGAGCAGTACTTC
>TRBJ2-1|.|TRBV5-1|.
CASSLAGADYNEQFF
TGCGCCAGCAGCTTGGCAGGGGCTGACTACAATGAGCAGTTCTTC
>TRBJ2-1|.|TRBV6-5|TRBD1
CASSYGQDVEQFF
TGTGCCAGCAGTTACGGACAGGACGTTGAGCAGTTCTTC
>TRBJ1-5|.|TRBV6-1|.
CASSEGTPYQPQHF
TGTGCCAGCAGTGAAGGGACACCCTATCAGCCCCAGCATTTT
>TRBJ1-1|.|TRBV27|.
CASSLYPGVTEAFF
TGTGCCAGCAGTTTATACCCGGGGGTCACTGAAGCTTTCTTT
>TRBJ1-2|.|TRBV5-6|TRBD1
CASSHGQGPDGYTF
TGTGCCAGCAGCCACGGACAGGGTCCCGATGGCTACACCTTC
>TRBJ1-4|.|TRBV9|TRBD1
CASSVSGGGARFF
TGTGCCAGCAGCGTATCGGGAGGGGGCGCGCGGTTTTTT
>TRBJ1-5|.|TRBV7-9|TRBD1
CASSLVTGTGDQPQHF
TGTGCCAGCAGCTTAGTCACCGGGACAGGGGACCAGCCCCAGCATTTT
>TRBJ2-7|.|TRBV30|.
CAWSVQGSYEQYF
TGTGCCTGGAGTGTACAGGGTTCCTACGAGCAGTACTTC
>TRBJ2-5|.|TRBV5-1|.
CASSLAFEETQYF
TGCGCCAGCAGCTTGGCCTTCGAGGAGACCCAGTACTTC
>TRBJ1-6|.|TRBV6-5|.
CASSSPGTYNSPLHF
TGTGCCAGCAGCTCTCCGGGGACCTATAATTCACCCCTCCACTTT
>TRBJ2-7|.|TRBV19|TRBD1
CASNPGQRIYEQYF
TGTGCCAGCAACCCGGGACAGCGAATCTACGAGCAGTACTTC
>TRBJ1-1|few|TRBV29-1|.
CSVEDRMNTEAFF
TGCAGCGTTGAAGACAGGATGAACACTGAAGCTTTCTTT
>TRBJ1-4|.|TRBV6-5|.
CASSYPGEKLFF
TGTGCCAGCAGTTACCCCGGTGAAAAACTGTTTTTT
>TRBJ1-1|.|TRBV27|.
CASRYRVGGNTEAFF
TGTGCCAGCAGATACAGGGTAGGAGGGAACACTGAAGCTTTCTTT